This record concerns one T cell receptor (beta chain) sequence. The data are from a study of OX40 agonist ivuxolimab in advanced cancers. Trimming removed 4 bases from V and 2 bases from J, with 11 bases in between. The CDR3 contains 15 residues. Looked up from germline, CDR1 is SNHLY and CDR2 is FYNNEI. TCRdb's copy holds only in-frame clones and misses some; the assay was immunoSEQ multiplex PCR. The table has just under 100,000 clones, roughly 94% seen once; the top ten hold more than 0.15%. The chain carries TRBV2 and TRBJ2-2, with D perhaps matching TRBD1 (6 bases). The clonotype was recovered from an adult with an advanced solid tumor such as melanoma, head and neck, liver or kidney cancer. Here the sequenced sample was CD4+ or CD8+ T cells sorted from blood, taken in a trial of the OX40 agonist ivuxolimab. The DNA for the CDR3 is TGTGCCAGCAGTGCCAGGGACAAAAACACCGGGGAGCTGTTTTTT. Amino acids: CASSARDKNTGELFF.